The T cell receptor (beta chain) under discussion was sequenced for a study of blood T cell repertoires in COVID-19. Study as a whole: Sources were T cells, B-cell-depleted T cells, or PBMCs; the material itself was cDNA or gDNA.

This CDR3 has 17 amino acids. CDR1 and CDR2 from the germline V gene are LNHDA and SQIVND (reference sequence). The V gene lost 3 bases and the J gene lost 5 bases, with 22 bases spanning the gap. This clone was observed once. TCRdb keeps only in-frame clones here, not all; method: immunoSEQ multiplex PCR. The profile shows 70,000 or so clones, roughly 91% of them singletons. The sample comprised peripheral blood. The gene calls are TRBV19 and TRBJ2-5; tentatively, D is TRBD2 (7 bases). The source is a woman younger than 30 with acute or convalescent COVID-19. As DNA, the CDR3 is TGTGCCAGTAGTATGACACGGGGGCGGGGAGGGATCGAGACCCAGTACTTC. Translating it yields CASSMTRGRGGIETQYF.